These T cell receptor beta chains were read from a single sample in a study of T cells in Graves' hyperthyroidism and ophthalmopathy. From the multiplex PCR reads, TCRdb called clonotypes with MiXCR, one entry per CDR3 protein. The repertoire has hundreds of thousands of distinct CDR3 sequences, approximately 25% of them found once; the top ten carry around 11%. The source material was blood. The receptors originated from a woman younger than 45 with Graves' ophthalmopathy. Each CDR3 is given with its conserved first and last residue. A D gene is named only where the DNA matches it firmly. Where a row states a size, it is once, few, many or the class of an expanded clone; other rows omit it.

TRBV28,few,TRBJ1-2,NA,TGTGCCAGCAGTTTAGTGGTAGGGGACTATGGCTACACCTTC,CASSLVVGDYGYTF
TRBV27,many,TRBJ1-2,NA,TGTGCCAGCAGTTTAATGAGGGACTGGAGTCGGGACTATGGCTACACCTTC,CASSLMRDWSRDYGYTF
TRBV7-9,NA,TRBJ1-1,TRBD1,TGTGCCAGCAGCCAACAGGGGGCAAGCACTGAAGCTTTCTTT,CASSQQGASTEAFF
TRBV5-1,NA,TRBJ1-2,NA,TGCGCCAGCAGCTCAACACCGAGAAAGAACTATGGCTACACCTTC,CASSSTPRKNYGYTF
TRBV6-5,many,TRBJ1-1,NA,TGTGCCAGCAGTTACCGAGAACGGAACACTGAAGCTTTCTTT,CASSYRERNTEAFF
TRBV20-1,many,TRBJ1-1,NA,TGCAGTGCCAGAGACGGGGAGAACACTGAAGCTTTCTTT,CSARDGENTEAFF
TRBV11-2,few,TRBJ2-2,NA,TGTGCCAGCAGCTTAGACGAGGGTCCAACGGACACCGGGGAGCTGTTTTTT,CASSLDEGPTDTGELFF
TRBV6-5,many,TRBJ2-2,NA,TGTGCCAGCAGTCACAGGGAAAACACCGGGGAGCTGTTTTTT,CASSHRENTGELFF
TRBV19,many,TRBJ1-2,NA,TGTGCCAGTAGTATGAGGACCCCACTGCGCTACACCTTC,CASSMRTPLRYTF
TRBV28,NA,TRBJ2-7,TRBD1,TGTGCCAGCAGCACCGGGACAGGGGTACACGAGCAGTACTTC,CASSTGTGVHEQYF
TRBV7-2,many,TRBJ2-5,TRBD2,TGTGCCAGCAGACTTAGCGGGGGGGCAGAGACCCAGTACTTC,CASRLSGGAETQYF
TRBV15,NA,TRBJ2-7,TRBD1,TGTGCCACCAGCACACACCGGACAGGGAACGAGCAGTACTTC,CATSTHRTGNEQYF
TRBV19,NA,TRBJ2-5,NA,TGTGCCAGTAGTCGTCTTTCCCCCGCGGATAACCAAGAGACCCAGTACTTC,CASSRLSPADNQETQYF
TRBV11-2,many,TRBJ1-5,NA,TGTGCCAGCAGCCCCTGGGGACCGAATCAGCCCCAGCATTTT,CASSPWGPNQPQHF
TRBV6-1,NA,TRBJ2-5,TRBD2,TGTGCCAGCAGTCCTAAGCGGGGGGGCCTCGAGACCCAGTACTTC,CASSPKRGGLETQYF
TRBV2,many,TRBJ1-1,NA,TGTGCCAGCAGGGCGGAACAGGGAATCAACACTGAAGCTTTCTTT,CASRAEQGINTEAFF
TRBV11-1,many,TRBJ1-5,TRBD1,TGTGCCAGCAGTTCCGGACAGGGGGATAGCAATCAGCCCCAGCATTTT,CASSSGQGDSNQPQHF
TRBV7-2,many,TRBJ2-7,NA,TGTGCCAGCAGCTTAGTTGGGTCCCACTACGAGCAGTACTTC,CASSLVGSHYEQYF
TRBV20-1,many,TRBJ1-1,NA,TGCAGTGCTGAGGGACCTAACAGTGGGACCGCTGAAGCTTTCTTT,CSAEGPNSGTAEAFF
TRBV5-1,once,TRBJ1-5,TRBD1,TGCGCCAGCAGACCGACAGGGGGCGGCAATCAGCCCCAGCATTTT,CASRPTGGGNQPQHF
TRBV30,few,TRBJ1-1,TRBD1,TGTGCCTGGAGTTTTACAGGGGACACTGAAGCTTTCTTT,CAWSFTGDTEAFF
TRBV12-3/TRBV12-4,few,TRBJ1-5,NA,TGTGCCAGCAGTTTAGGAGGGGCCCCAAATCAGCCCCAGCATTTT,CASSLGGAPNQPQHF
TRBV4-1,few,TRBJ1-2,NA,TGCGCCAGCAGCCCCCGGACAGTACGCATAGCTAACTATGGCTACACCTTC,CASSPRTVRIANYGYTF